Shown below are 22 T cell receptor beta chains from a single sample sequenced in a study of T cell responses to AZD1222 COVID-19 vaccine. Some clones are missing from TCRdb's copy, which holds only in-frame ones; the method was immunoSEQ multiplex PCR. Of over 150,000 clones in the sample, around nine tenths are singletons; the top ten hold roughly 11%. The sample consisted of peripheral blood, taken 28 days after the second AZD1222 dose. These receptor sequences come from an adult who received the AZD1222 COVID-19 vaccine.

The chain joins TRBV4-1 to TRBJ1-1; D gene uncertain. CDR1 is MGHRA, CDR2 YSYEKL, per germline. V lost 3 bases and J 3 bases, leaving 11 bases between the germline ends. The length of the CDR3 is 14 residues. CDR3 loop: CASSHLEGYTEAFF. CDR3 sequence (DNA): TGCGCCAGCAGCCATCTCGAGGGTTACACTGAAGCTTTCTTT.

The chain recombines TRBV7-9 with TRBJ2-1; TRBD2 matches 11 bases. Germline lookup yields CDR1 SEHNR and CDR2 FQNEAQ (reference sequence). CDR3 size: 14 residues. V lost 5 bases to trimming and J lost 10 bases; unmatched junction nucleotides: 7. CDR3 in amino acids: CASSPTSGVREQFF. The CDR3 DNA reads TGTGCCAGCAGCCCGACTAGCGGGGTAAGGGAGCAGTTCTTC.

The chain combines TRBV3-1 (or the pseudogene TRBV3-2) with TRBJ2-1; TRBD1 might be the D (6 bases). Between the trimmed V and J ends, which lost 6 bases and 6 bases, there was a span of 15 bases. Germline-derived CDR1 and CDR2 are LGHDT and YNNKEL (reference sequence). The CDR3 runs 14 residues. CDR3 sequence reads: CASRNPGAPNEQFF. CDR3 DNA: TGTGCCAGCAGAAACCCAGGGGCCCCCAATGAGCAGTTCTTC.

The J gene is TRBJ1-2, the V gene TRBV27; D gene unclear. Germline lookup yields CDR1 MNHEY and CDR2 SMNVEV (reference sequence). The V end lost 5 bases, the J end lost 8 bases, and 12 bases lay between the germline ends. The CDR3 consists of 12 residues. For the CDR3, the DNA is TGTGCCAGCAGTCCCAATCTTGTGGGCTACACCTTC. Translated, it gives CASSPNLVGYTF.

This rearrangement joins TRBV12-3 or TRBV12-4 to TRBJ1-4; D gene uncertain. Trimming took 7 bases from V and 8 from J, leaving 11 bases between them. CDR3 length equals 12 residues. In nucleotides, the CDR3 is TGTGCCAGCACTAGATTAGGCGAAAAACTGTTTTTT. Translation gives CASTRLGEKLFF.

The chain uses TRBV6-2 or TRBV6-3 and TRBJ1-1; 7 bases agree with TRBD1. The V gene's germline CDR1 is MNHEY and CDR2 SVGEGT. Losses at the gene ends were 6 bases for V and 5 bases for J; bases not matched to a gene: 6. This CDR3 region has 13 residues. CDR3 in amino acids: CASSQDRSTEAFF. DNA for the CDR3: TGTGCCAGCAGCCAGGACAGGTCAACTGAAGCTTTCTTT.

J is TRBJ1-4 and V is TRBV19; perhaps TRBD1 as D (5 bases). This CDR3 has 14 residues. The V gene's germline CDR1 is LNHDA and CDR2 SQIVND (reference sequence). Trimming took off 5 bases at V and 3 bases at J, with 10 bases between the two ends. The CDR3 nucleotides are TGTGCCAGTAGTCGGGACGCCTCTAATGAAAAACTGTTTTTT. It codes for CASSRDASNEKLFF.

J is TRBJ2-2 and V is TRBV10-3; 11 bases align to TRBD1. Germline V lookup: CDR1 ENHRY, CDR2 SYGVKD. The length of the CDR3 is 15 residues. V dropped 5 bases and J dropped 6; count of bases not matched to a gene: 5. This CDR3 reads CAISWTGGASGELFF. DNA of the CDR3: TGTGCCATCAGTTGGACAGGGGGCGCATCCGGGGAGCTGTTTTTT.

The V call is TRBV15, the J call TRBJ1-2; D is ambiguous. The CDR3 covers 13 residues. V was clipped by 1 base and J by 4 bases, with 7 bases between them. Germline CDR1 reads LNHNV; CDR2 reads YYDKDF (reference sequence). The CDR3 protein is CATSRGRTYGYTF. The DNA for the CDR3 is TGTGCCACCAGCAGAGGTCGGACCTATGGCTACACCTTC.

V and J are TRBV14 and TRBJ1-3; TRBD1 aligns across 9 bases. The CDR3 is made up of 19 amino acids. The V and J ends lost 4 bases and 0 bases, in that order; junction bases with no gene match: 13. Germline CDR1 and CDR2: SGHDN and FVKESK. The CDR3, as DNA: TGTGCCAGCAGCCGTACGGGACAGGGTCAAGCACTCTCTGGAAACACCATATATTTT. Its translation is CASSRTGQGQALSGNTIYF.

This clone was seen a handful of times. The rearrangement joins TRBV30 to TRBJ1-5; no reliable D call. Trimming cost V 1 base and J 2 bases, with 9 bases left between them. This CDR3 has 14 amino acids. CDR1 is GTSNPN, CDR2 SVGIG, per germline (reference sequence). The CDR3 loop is CAWSGPPGNQPQHF. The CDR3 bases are TGTGCCTGGAGTGGTCCCCCGGGCAATCAGCCCCAGCATTTT.

CDR3 residues: CAWSAQGLGTQYF. Written as DNA, the CDR3 is TGTGCCTGGAGTGCGCAGGGGCTCGGGACCCAGTACTTC. The chain joins TRBV30 to TRBJ2-5; D may be TRBD1 (6 bases). Germline loops: CDR1 GTSNPN, CDR2 SVGIG (reference sequence). V was trimmed by 1 base and J by 7 bases, leaving 13 bases between them. This CDR3 comprises 13 residues. Using reference TRBV30 and TRBJ2-5 for the parts outside the CDR3, the full variable domain is SQTIHQWPATLVQPVGSPLSLECTVEGTSNPNLYWYRQAAGRGLQLLFYSVGIGQISSEVPQNLSASRPQDRQFILSSKKLLLSDSGFYLCAWSAQGLGTQYFGPGTRLLVL.

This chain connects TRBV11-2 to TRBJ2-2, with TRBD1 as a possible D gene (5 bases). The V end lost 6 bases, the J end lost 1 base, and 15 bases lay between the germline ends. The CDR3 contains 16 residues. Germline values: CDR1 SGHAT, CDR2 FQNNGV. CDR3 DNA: TGTGCCAGCAGTTCAGGGCCAACAATGAACACCGGGGAGCTGTTTTTT. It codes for CASSSGPTMNTGELFF. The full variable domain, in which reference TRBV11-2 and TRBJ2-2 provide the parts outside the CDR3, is EAGVAQSPRYKIIEKRQSVAFWCNPISGHATLYWYQQILGQGPKLLIQFQNNGVVDDSQLPKDRFSAERLKGVDSTLKIQPAKLEDSAVYLCASSSGPTMNTGELFFGEGSRLTVL.

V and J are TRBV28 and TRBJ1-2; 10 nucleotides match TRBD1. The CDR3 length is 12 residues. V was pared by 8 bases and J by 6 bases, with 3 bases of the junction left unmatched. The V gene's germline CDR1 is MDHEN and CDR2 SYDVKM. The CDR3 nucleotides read TGTGCCAGCCGACAGGGGGCGGATGGCTACACCTTC. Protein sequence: CASRQGADGYTF.

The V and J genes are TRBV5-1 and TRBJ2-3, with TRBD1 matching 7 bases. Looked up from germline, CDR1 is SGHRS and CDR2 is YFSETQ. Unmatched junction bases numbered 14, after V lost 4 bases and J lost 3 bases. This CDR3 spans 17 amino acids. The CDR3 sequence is CASSKGQTSWGTDTQYF. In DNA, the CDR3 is TGCGCCAGCAGCAAGGGACAGACAAGTTGGGGGACAGATACGCAGTATTTT.

CDR3 in amino acids: CASSSGTDSGNTIYF. In nucleotides, the CDR3 is TGTGCCAGCAGCTCCGGGACCGACTCTGGAAACACCATATATTTT. The chain is built from TRBV13 and TRBJ1-3, with D possibly TRBD1 on 5 matching bases. The CDR3 length is 15 residues. Looked up from germline, CDR1 is PRHDT and CDR2 is FYEKMQ (reference sequence). Trimming took 4 bases from V and 0 from J, leaving 10 bases between them.

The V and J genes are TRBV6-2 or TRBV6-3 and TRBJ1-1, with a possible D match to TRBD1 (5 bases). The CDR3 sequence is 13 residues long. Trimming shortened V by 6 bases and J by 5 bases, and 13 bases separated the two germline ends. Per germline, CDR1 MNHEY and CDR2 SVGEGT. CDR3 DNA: TGTGCCAGCAGCGCACCGGGGGGGACTGAAGCTTTCTTT. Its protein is CASSAPGGTEAFF.

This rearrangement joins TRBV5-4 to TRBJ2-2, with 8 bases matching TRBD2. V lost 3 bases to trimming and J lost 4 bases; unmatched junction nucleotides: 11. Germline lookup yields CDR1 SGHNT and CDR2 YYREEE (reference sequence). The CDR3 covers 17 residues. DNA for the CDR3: TGTGCCAGCAGCTCGGGTTGGAGACTAGCGAGCACCGGGGAGCTGTTTTTT. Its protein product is CASSSGWRLASTGELFF.

For the CDR3, the DNA is TGTGCCAGCAGCCCGCGTATGGAAGGTTCACCCCTCCACTTT. The encoded protein is CASSPRMEGSPLHF. The J gene is TRBJ1-6, the V gene TRBV7-9; D is ambiguous. CDR1 and CDR2 (germline): SEHNR, FQNEAQ (reference sequence). V was trimmed by 5 bases and J by 9 bases, leaving 14 bases between them. The length of the CDR3 is 14 residues.

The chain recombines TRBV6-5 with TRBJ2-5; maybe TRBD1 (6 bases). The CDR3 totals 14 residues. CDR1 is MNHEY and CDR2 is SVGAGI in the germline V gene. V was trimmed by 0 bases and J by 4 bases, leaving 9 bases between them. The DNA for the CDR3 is TGTGCCAGCAGTTACTCGGTGGGGGCAGAGACCCAGTACTTC. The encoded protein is CASSYSVGAETQYF.

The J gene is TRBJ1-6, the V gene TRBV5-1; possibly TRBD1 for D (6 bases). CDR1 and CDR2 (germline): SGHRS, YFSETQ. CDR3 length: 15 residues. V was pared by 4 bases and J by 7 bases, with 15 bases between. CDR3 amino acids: CASSPEGGLNSPLHF. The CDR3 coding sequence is TGCGCCAGCAGCCCCGAGGGGGGGTTAAATTCACCCCTCCACTTT. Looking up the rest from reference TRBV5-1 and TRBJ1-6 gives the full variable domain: KAGVTQTPRYLIKTRGQQVTLSCSPISGHRSVSWYQQTPGQGLQFLFEYFSETQRNKGNFPGRFSGRQFSNSRSEMNVSTLELGDSALYLCASSPEGGLNSPLHFGNGTRLTVT.

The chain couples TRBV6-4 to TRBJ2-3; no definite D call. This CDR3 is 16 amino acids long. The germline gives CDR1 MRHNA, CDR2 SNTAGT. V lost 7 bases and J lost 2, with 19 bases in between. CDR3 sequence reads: CASMPFPIQLTDTQYF. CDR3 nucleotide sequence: TGTGCCAGCATGCCCTTCCCAATACAACTCACAGATACGCAGTATTTT.